This T cell receptor beta chain was observed in a study of Graves' ophthalmopathy and Graves' hyperthyroidism. Under 3 months in duration, the ophthalmopathy in affected donors had moderate-to-severe activity, CAS ≥3 and NOSPECS ≥4. PBMCs were density-gradient isolated from around 10 ml fresh blood. This CDR3 contains 16 residues. Trimming left V 6 bases short and J 3 bases short, with 17 bases between. In germline, CDR1 is SNHLY, CDR2 FYNNEI. RNA transcripts served as template for amplifying TCR beta CDR3 sequences. Second-round multiplex PCR came after a first-round RT-PCR that employed HTBI primers. MiXCR, applied by TCRdb to the multiplex PCR reads, yields one record per CDR3 protein. The profile covers about 740,000 distinct CDR3 sequences, with roughly 41% appearing a single time and 40% to 55% taken by the ten largest.

The V call is TRBV2, the J call TRBJ2-2; D is undetermined. Source material: peripheral blood. This clonotype was sampled from an adult man with Graves' ophthalmopathy. Written as DNA, the CDR3 is TGTGCCAGCAGCCTCGGATCGTGGAAACACACCGGGGAGCTGTTTTTT. Protein: CASSLGSWKHTGELFF.